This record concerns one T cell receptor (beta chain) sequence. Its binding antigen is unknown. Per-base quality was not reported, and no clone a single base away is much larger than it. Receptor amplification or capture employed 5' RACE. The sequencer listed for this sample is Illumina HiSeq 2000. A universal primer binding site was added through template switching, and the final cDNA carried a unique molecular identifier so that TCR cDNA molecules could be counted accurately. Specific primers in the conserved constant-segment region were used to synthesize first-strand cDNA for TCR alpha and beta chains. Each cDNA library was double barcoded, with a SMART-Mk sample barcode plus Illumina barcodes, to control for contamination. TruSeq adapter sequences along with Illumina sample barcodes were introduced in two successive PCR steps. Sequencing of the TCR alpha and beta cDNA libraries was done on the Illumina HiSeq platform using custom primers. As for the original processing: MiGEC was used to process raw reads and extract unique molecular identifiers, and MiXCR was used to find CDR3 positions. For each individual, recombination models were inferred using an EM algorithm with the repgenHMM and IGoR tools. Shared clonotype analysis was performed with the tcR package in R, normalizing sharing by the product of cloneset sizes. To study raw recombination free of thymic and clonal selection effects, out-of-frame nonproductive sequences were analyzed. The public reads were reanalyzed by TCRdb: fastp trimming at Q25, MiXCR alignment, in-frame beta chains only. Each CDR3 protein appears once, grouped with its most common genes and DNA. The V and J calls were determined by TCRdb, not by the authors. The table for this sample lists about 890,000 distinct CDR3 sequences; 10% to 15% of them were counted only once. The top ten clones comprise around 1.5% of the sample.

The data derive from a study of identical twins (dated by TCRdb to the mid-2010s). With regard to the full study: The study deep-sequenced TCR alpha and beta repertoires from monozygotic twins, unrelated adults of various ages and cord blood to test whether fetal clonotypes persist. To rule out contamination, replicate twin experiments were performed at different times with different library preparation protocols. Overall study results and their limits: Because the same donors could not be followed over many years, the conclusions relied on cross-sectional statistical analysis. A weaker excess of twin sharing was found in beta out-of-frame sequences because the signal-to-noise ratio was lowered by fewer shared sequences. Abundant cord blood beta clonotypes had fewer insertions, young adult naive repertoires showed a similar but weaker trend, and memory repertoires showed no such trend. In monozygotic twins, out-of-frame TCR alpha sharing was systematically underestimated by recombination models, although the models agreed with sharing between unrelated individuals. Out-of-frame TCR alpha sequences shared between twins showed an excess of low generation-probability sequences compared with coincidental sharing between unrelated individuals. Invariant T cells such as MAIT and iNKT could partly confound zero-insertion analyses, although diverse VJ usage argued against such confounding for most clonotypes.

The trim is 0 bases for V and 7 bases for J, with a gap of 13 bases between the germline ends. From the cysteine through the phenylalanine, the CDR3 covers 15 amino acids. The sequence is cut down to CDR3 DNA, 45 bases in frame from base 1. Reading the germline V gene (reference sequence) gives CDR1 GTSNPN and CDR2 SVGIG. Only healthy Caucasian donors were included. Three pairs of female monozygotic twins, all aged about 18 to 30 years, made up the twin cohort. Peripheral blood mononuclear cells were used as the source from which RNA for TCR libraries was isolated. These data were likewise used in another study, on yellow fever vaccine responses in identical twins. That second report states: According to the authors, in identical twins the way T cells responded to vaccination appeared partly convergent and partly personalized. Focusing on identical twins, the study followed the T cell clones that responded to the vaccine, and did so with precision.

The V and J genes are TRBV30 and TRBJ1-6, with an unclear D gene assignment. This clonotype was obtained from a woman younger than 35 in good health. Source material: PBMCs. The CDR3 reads CAWSVLGSLNSPLHF. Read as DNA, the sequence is TGTGCCTGGAGTGTACTAGGGTCCTTGAATTCACCCCTCCACTTT. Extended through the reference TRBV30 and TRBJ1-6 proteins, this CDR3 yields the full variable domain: SQTIHQWPATLVQPVGSPLSLECTVEGTSNPNLYWYRQAAGRGLQLLFYSVGIGQISSEVPQNLSASRPQDRQFILSSKKLLLSDSGFYLCAWSVLGSLNSPLHFGNGTRLTVT.